Given below is one TCR beta chain in context. Its target is not known. Exclusion criteria comprised uncontrolled infection, other autoimmune disease, pregnancy or lactation. Thyroid ultrasound and orbital computed tomography, with clinical symptoms and serum thyroxine and TRAb, informed diagnoses. The data stem from a study of T cells in Graves' hyperthyroidism and ophthalmopathy. About the study: Sampling of peripheral blood happened at initial diagnosis, prior to any treatment.

Whole-study results and caveats: Also found in blood were most expanded thyroid clonotypes above 0.001.

RNA transcripts were the template for amplifying TCR beta CDR3 regions. The TCR CDR3 first-round RT-PCR relied on the HTBI primer set. TCRdb redid the calling of the multiplex PCR reads with MiXCR, one entry per CDR3 protein. Here the sample spans 300,000 to 450,000 distinct CDR3 sequences, 15% being singletons. Trimming left V 3 bases short and J 3 bases short, with 14 bases between. This CDR3 comprises 15 residues. The V gene's germline CDR1 is LNHNV and CDR2 YYDKDF (reference sequence). The sequence came from a woman under 40 with Graves' hyperthyroidism. V and J are TRBV15 and TRBJ1-1; TRBD1 might be the D (6 bases). The sample comprised blood. The CDR3 is CATSRGDRLDTEAFF. The CDR3 DNA reads as TGTGCCACCAGCAGGGGAGACAGGTTGGACACTGAAGCTTTCTTT.